This is a list of T cell receptor beta chains from one sample in a study of control samples from healthy donors and cancer patients. The table came from immunoSEQ multiplex PCR; TCRdb's copy has only in-frame clones and leaves some out. Of some 150,000 clones in the sample, 89% are singletons; the top ten hold 4.9%. Sequenced sample: blood. The receptors here all came from a man aged 25-45 years in good health. CDR3s include the opening cysteine and the closing phenylalanine or tryptophan. D genes are given only for firm matches. Some rows have no size entry. The others give once, few or many, or a class for an expanded clone.

>-|TRBJ2-2|TRBV3-1/TRBV3-2|-
TGTGCCAGCAGCCAATCGGGGGCGGTCGGGGAGCTGTTTTTT
CASSQSGAVGELFF
>TRBD1|TRBJ2-5|TRBV7-2|-
TGTGCCAGCAGCACCTTGGGGACAGCCCAAGAGACCCAGTACTTC
CASSTLGTAQETQYF
>-|TRBJ2-2|TRBV5-1|-
TGCGCCAGCAGCTTGGAAGCGGGCCTCACCGGGGAGCTGTTTTTT
CASSLEAGLTGELFF
>TRBD2|TRBJ2-7|TRBV24-1|-
TGTGCCACCCAAGGGAGGGGATCCTACGAGCAGTACTTC
CATQGRGSYEQYF
>-|TRBJ1-3|TRBV5-1|-
TGCGCCAGCAGCTTGGCTGGGAATGGAAACACCATATATTTT
CASSLAGNGNTIYF
>-|TRBJ2-3|TRBV7-2|-
TGTGCCAGCAGCTTAATTCGCACAGATACGCAGTATTTT
CASSLIRTDTQYF
>TRBD1|TRBJ1-4|TRBV11-3|-
TGTGCCAGCAGCTTAGGGGACAGGGGGCATGAAAAACTGTTTTTT
CASSLGDRGHEKLFF
>-|TRBJ2-7|TRBV18|-
TGTGCCAGCTCACCCCAACCAACCTACGAGCAGTACTTC
CASSPQPTYEQYF
>-|TRBJ1-3|TRBV13|-
TGTGCCAGCAGCAAGAGCCCGGGACTAGGAAACACCATATATTTT
CASSKSPGLGNTIYF
>-|TRBJ2-1|TRBV3-1/TRBV3-2|-
TGTGCCAGCAGCCCTCTAGGCAGGGGCGCATGTGAGCAGTTCTTC
CASSPLGRGACEQFF
>-|TRBJ1-1|TRBV4-3|-
TGCGCCAGCAGCCCCACTTCGGGATCTTTGAACACTGAAGCTTTCTTT
CASSPTSGSLNTEAFF
>-|TRBJ1-5|TRBV7-8|once
TGTGCCAGCAGCTCCGGGGGGAATCTGGATCAGCCCCAGCATTTT
CASSSGGNLDQPQHF